These T cell receptor beta chains were read from a single sample in a study of T cells after yellow fever vaccination. TCRdb re-analysed the 5' RACE reads in MiXCR, keeping a single row per CDR3 protein. The sample shows hundreds of thousands of distinct CDR3 sequences, around 20% of them seen only once. The sample here was PBMCs, taken before the yellow fever booster vaccination. These receptors came from a man aged 18-30 years who received the YFV17D yellow fever vaccine. Each CDR3 is given with its conserved first and last residue. The D gene is left open where the match is weak. Clone size, where shown, is once, few, many, or a class for clones that have expanded.

DNA: TGTGCCAGCAGCAAGGGGTATGACTTGAACACCGGGGAGCTGTTTTTT; CDR3: CASSKGYDLNTGELFF; J: TRBJ2-2; V: TRBV27; D: .; size: few
DNA: TGTGCCAGCATAGGACACTCTTACCCCTCTAGCTCTGGGGCCAACGTCCTGACTTTC; CDR3: CASIGHSYPSSSGANVLTF; J: TRBJ2-6; V: TRBV6-1; D: .; size: few
DNA: TGTGCCACATTTTCACAGGGCATCCGCTCCTACAATGAGCAGTTCTTC; CDR3: CATFSQGIRSYNEQFF; J: TRBJ2-1; V: TRBV24-1; D: .; size: few
DNA: TGTGCCAGCAGCCACCGGGCAGGGTTGAAAGAGACCCAGTACTTC; CDR3: CASSHRAGLKETQYF; J: TRBJ2-5; V: TRBV7-8; D: .; size: .
DNA: TGTGCCAGCAGCTTAGTAGCGGGGAGCTACAATGAGCAGTTCTTC; CDR3: CASSLVAGSYNEQFF; J: TRBJ2-1; V: TRBV5-1; D: TRBD2; size: many
DNA: TGTGCCAGCAGCTTTGGTGTCGGCGGGGAGCTGTTTTTT; CDR3: CASSFGVGGELFF; J: TRBJ2-2; V: TRBV7-9; D: .; size: few
DNA: TGCAGCGTTGTTACGCGGATTAACACTGAAGCTTTCTTT; CDR3: CSVVTRINTEAFF; J: TRBJ1-1; V: TRBV29-1; D: .; size: many
DNA: TGCGCCAGCAGCCAAGACGAGGCTAGCGGCCGCACAGATACGCAGTATTTT; CDR3: CASSQDEASGRTDTQYF; J: TRBJ2-3; V: TRBV4-1; D: TRBD2; size: few
DNA: TGCGGGGTCCGGGGGGGAAAAAACATTCAGTACTTC; CDR3: CGVRGGKNIQYF; J: TRBJ2-4; V: TRBV20-1; D: TRBD2; size: .
DNA: TGTGCCAGCAGTTCCGGACAGGCGAGAGCCACAGATACGCAGTATTTT; CDR3: CASSSGQARATDTQYF; J: TRBJ2-3; V: TRBV6-6; D: TRBD1; size: few
DNA: TGTGCCAGCAGCTCTTGGGCAGGGTTTACCACTGAAGCTTTCTTT; CDR3: CASSSWAGFTTEAFF; J: TRBJ1-1; V: TRBV7-2; D: .; size: few
DNA: TGCGCCAGCAGCCGGGGCGGAGCAGGGCTGGAAGATGGCTACACCTTC; CDR3: CASSRGGAGLEDGYTF; J: TRBJ1-2; V: TRBV5-1; D: .; size: .
DNA: TGTGCCAGCAGCCCCAGACTAGCTGGGACCCAGTACTTC; CDR3: CASSPRLAGTQYF; J: TRBJ2-5; V: TRBV7-2; D: TRBD2; size: few
DNA: TGTGCCAGCAGCTTAGAGAAACTAGAGCGGGGCGGCCCCGACGTCCATGAGCAGTTCTTC; CDR3: CASSLEKLERGGPDVHEQFF; J: TRBJ2-1; V: TRBV7-3; D: TRBD2; size: few
DNA: TGCGCCAGCAGCCCTCCCTTGGGGGACCCTACCTCGCGGCCCCAGCATTTT; CDR3: CASSPPLGDPTSRPQHF; J: TRBJ1-5; V: TRBV4-1; D: .; size: few
DNA: TGTGCCAGTAGTATGAGACAGGGGAGTACTGAAGCTTTCTTT; CDR3: CASSMRQGSTEAFF; J: TRBJ1-1; V: TRBV19; D: TRBD1; size: .
DNA: TGCAGTGCTAGACACTCGACAGGGGCCTACAATGAGCAGTTCTTC; CDR3: CSARHSTGAYNEQFF; J: TRBJ2-1; V: TRBV20-1; D: TRBD1; size: few
DNA: TGCGCCAGCAGTACTGGGGGCGCCTACAATGAGCAGTTCTTC; CDR3: CASSTGGAYNEQFF; J: TRBJ2-1; V: TRBV5-1; D: .; size: once
DNA: TGTGCCATCTCTTGGGGGTTGGGCTATGGCTACACCTTC; CDR3: CAISWGLGYGYTF; J: TRBJ1-2; V: TRBV10-3; D: .; size: few
DNA: TGTGCCAGCAGCTTAGTGGCAGGGGGAGGTTCATATAATTCACCCCTCCACTTT; CDR3: CASSLVAGGGSYNSPLHF; J: TRBJ1-6; V: TRBV7-2; D: TRBD1; size: .
DNA: TGTGCCAGCATGGGGGAGGAGACTGAAGCTTTCTTT; CDR3: CASMGEETEAFF; J: TRBJ1-1; V: TRBV12-3/TRBV12-4; D: .; size: many
DNA: TGTGCCAGCTCACCACCCGACAGGGGGTACAATGAGCAGTTCTTC; CDR3: CASSPPDRGYNEQFF; J: TRBJ2-1; V: TRBV18; D: TRBD1; size: .
DNA: TGTGCCAGCAGCCAAACCCGGGACAGGGGTGGCTCTGGGGCCAACGTCCTGACTTTC; CDR3: CASSQTRDRGGSGANVLTF; J: TRBJ2-6; V: TRBV13; D: TRBD1; size: .
DNA: TGCGCCAGCAGTGAGTCGACTCGTTGCTTGGGTCCCGCTAATCAGCCCCAGCATTTT; CDR3: CASSESTRCLGPANQPQHF; J: TRBJ1-5; V: TRBV10-1; D: .; size: few
DNA: TGCGCCAGCAGCTTGGACAAGAGCTCCTACGAGCAGTACTTC; CDR3: CASSLDKSSYEQYF; J: TRBJ2-7; V: TRBV5-1; D: .; size: few
DNA: TGTGCCAGCAGCAGCACAGGGGGTTCGGGCTACACCTTC; CDR3: CASSSTGGSGYTF; J: TRBJ1-2; V: TRBV6-2/TRBV6-3; D: TRBD1; size: .
DNA: TGTGCCAGCAGCTTGACTACCGGAGATACGCAGTATTTT; CDR3: CASSLTTGDTQYF; J: TRBJ2-3; V: TRBV7-9; D: .; size: many
DNA: TGTGCCAGCAGCTCTTACCGGACAGGGACCAGCATTCAGTACTTC; CDR3: CASSSYRTGTSIQYF; J: TRBJ2-4; V: TRBV13; D: TRBD1; size: .
DNA: TGTGCCAGCAGCGCAACCGGGGTACTAGCGGTCCTAAGGTATGAGCAGTTCTTC; CDR3: CASSATGVLAVLRYEQFF; J: TRBJ2-1; V: TRBV7-2; D: TRBD2; size: .
DNA: TGTGCCAGCAGACCGTCCGGAGGTGCCGGAATAAATTCACCCCTCCACTTT; CDR3: CASRPSGGAGINSPLHF; J: TRBJ1-6; V: TRBV6-2/TRBV6-3; D: .; size: many
DNA: TGTGCCAGCTACCGAACCCAGACAGCGCGCTCGTGGGAGCAGTACTTC; CDR3: CASYRTQTARSWEQYF; J: TRBJ2-7; V: TRBV27; D: .; size: .
DNA: TGTGCCAGCAGCTTCGAGGGGGCGGACGGCTACACCTTC; CDR3: CASSFEGADGYTF; J: TRBJ1-2; V: TRBV11-2; D: TRBD1; size: few